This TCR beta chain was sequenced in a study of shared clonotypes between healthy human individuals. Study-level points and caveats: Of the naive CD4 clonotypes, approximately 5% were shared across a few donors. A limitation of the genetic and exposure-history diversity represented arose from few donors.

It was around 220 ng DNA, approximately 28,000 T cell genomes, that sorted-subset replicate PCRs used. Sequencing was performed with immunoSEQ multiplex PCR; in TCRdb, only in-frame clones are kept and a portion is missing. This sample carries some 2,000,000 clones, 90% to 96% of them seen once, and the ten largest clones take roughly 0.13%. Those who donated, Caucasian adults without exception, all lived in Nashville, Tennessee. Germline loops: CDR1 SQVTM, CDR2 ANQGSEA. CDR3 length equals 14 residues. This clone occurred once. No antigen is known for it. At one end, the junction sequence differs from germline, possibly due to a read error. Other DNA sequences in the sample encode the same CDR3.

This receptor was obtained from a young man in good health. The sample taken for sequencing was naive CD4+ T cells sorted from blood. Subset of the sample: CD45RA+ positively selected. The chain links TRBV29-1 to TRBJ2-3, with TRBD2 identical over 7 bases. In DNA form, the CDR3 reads TGCAGCGTTGAAGGGTTGACTAGCACGGATACGCAGTATTTT. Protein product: CSVEGLTSTDTQYF.